The 28 T cell receptor beta chains in this list originate from one sample, sequenced in a study of blood T cell repertoires in COVID-19. The data were produced by immunoSEQ multiplex PCR, yet TCRdb's version contains in-frame clones alone and is incomplete. This sample yields 97,000 or so clones, of which roughly 87% are seen a single time; 5% to 6.5% belongs to the top ten. The sequenced material came from peripheral blood. These receptors were obtained from a woman between 45 and 65 years old with COVID-19, enrolled during active disease.

The CDR3 DNA sequence: TGTGCCAGCAAACACAGGGCCCTCTGGTATTTT. This translates into CASKHRALWYF. The chain is built from TRBV28 and TRBJ2-3; TRBD1 might be the D (6 bases). The CDR3 loop spans 11 amino acids. Trimming removed 7 bases from V and 14 bases from J, with 16 bases in between. Germline CDR1 MDHEN, CDR2 SYDVKM.

Only one count was recorded for this clone. This chain uses TRBV7-2 with TRBJ2-5; 12 bases match TRBD2. This CDR3 spans 18 amino acids. Losses at the gene ends were 1 base for V and 1 base for J; bases not matched to a gene: 7. CDR1 is SGHTA and CDR2 is FQGNSA in the germline V gene. As DNA, the CDR3 is TGTGCCAGCAGCTTAGAACTAGCGGGGGGTACGACCCAAGAGACCCAGTACTTC. This translates into CASSLELAGGTTQETQYF. Full variable domain (remainder filled in from reference TRBV7-2 and TRBJ2-5): GAGVSQSPSNKVTEKGKDVELRCDPISGHTALYWYRQSLGQGLEFLIYFQGNSAPDKSGLPSDRFSAERTGGSVSTLTIQRTQQEDSAVYLCASSLELAGGTTQETQYFGPGTRLLVL.

Only a few counts were recorded for this clone. This rearrangement joins TRBV4-1 to TRBJ1-1; 8 nucleotides line up with TRBD1. CDR1 MGHRA and CDR2 YSYEKL come from the germline V gene. This CDR3 is 15 amino acids long. The V gene end was trimmed by 4 bases and the J gene end by 6 bases; junction bases not matched to a gene: 10. CDR3 nucleotides: TGCGCCAGCAGCCTCTCGACAGGGGAGGGAGCTGAAGCTTTCTTT. Its protein product is CASSLSTGEGAEAFF.

The chain carries TRBV5-1 and TRBJ2-2; no clear D gene. In germline, CDR1 is SGHRS, CDR2 YFSETQ. This CDR3 comprises 15 residues. V lost 7 bases and J lost 0, with 13 bases in between. CDR3 nucleotides: TGCGCCAGCTCGGAAGTACAGACGAACACCGGGGAGCTGTTTTTT. Protein product: CASSEVQTNTGELFF. The full variable domain, its missing parts supplied by reference TRBV5-1 and TRBJ2-2, is KAGVTQTPRYLIKTRGQQVTLSCSPISGHRSVSWYQQTPGQGLQFLFEYFSETQRNKGNFPGRFSGRQFSNSRSEMNVSTLELGDSALYLCASSEVQTNTGELFFGEGSRLTVL.

This clone appeared a single time. The V call is TRBV14, the J call TRBJ2-5; a possible D gene is TRBD2 (5 bases). Germline CDR1 is SGHDN and CDR2 is FVKESK. The CDR3 has 14 residues. Trimming removed 5 bases from V and 3 bases from J, with 13 bases in between. This CDR3 is CASSAKDWKETQYF. The CDR3 nucleotides read TGTGCCAGCAGCGCGAAGGACTGGAAAGAGACCCAGTACTTC. Drawing the rest from reference TRBV14 and TRBJ2-5, the complete variable domain is EAGVTQFPSHSVIEKGQTVTLRCDPISGHDNLYWYRRVMGKEIKFLLHFVKESKQDESGMPNNRFLAERTGGTYSTLKVQPAELEDSGVYFCASSAKDWKETQYFGPGTRLLVL.

This clone was recorded many times. The V and J genes are TRBV4-3 and TRBJ1-2, with D uncertain. This CDR3 has 15 residues. V shed 0 bases and J shed 4 bases, with 12 bases lying between them. Germline CDR1 is LGHNA and CDR2 is YSLEER. The CDR3 is CASSQDRGVAYGYTF. As DNA, the CDR3 is TGCGCCAGCAGCCAAGATCGGGGAGTGGCCTATGGCTACACCTTC.

The V call is TRBV11-3, the J call TRBJ1-1; TRBD1 aligns across 7 bases. J gave up 0 bases and V 5 bases, and 12 bases lay outside the gene matches. Germline V gene data show CDR1 as SGHNT and CDR2 as YENEEA. The CDR3 length is 17 residues. CDR3 DNA sequence: TGTGCCAGCAGCCCCAATCCGGGACAGAGTTTGAACACTGAAGCTTTCTTT. Amino acid sequence: CASSPNPGQSLNTEAFF.

V gene TRBV5-1 combines with J gene TRBJ2-7; 8 bases are shared with TRBD1. V lost 6 bases to trimming and J lost 1 base; unmatched junction nucleotides: 15. Germline lookup yields CDR1 SGHRS and CDR2 YFSETQ. The CDR3 has 17 amino acids. CDR3 in amino acids: CASTAKGSGGLSYEQYF. The CDR3 nucleotides read TGCGCCAGCACCGCAAAGGGGTCAGGGGGCCTATCCTACGAGCAGTACTTC. The complete variable domain, with remaining parts taken from reference TRBV5-1 and TRBJ2-7, reads KAGVTQTPRYLIKTRGQQVTLSCSPISGHRSVSWYQQTPGQGLQFLFEYFSETQRNKGNFPGRFSGRQFSNSRSEMNVSTLELGDSALYLCASTAKGSGGLSYEQYFGPGTRLTVT.

Points on this clone: The junction shows a germline mismatch at one end, possibly a read error. This chain uses TRBV3-1 (or the pseudogene TRBV3-2) with TRBJ1-6; no clear D. Germline values: CDR1 LGHDT, CDR2 YNNKEL (reference sequence). This CDR3 is 12 amino acids long. CDR3 sequence (DNA): TGTGCCAGCAGCCCCTATGATTCACCCCTCCACTTT. Translation: CASSPYDSPLHF.

This clone was recorded once. The chain recombines TRBV6-5 with TRBJ2-7, with a weak D call TRBD1 (6 bases). Looked up from germline, CDR1 is MNHEY and CDR2 is SVGAGI. Trimming left V 5 bases short and J 4 bases short, with 15 bases between. This CDR3 spans 14 amino acids. This CDR3 reads CASSPITGFYEQYF. In DNA, the CDR3 is TGTGCCAGCAGTCCAATCACAGGGTTTTACGAGCAGTACTTC.

This chain links TRBV4-1 with TRBJ2-3, with TRBD1 identical over 7 bases. J lost 4 bases, V lost 0 bases, and 4 bases had no gene match. This CDR3 spans 15 amino acids. Looked up from germline, CDR1 is MGHRA and CDR2 is YSYEKL. The CDR3 region is CASSQEGGPADTQYF. In nucleotides, the CDR3 is TGCGCCAGCAGCCAAGAAGGGGGCCCCGCAGATACGCAGTATTTT.

The rearrangement uses TRBV5-1 and TRBJ2-3; 11 bases agree with TRBD2. V was pared by 4 bases and J by 2 bases, with 6 bases of the junction left unmatched. Germline assignment: CDR1 SGHRS and CDR2 YFSETQ. The CDR3 runs 16 residues. The CDR3 nucleotides read TGCGCCAGCAGCCCTGGGACTAGCGGTTACACAGATACGCAGTATTTT. This sequence encodes CASSPGTSGYTDTQYF.

This chain connects TRBV29-1 to TRBJ1-1, with a possible D match to TRBD1 (5 bases). This CDR3 is built from 15 residues. V was trimmed by 0 bases and J by 0 bases, leaving 11 bases between them. The germline gives CDR1 SQVTM, CDR2 ANQGSEA. CDR3 in amino acids: CSVEDDQGLNTEAFF. The CDR3 DNA follows: TGCAGCGTTGAAGATGATCAGGGCCTGAACACTGAAGCTTTCTTT.

The chain uses TRBV28 and TRBJ1-5, with D unclear. The V gene's germline CDR1 is MDHEN and CDR2 SYDVKM. This CDR3 spans 14 amino acids. The V gene lost 7 bases and the J gene lost 4 bases, with 14 bases spanning the gap. In DNA, the CDR3 is TGTGCCAGCACCATTGGGCAGGTTAATCAGCCCCAGCATTTT. This gives the protein CASTIGQVNQPQHF.

This clone was recorded a few times. V and J are TRBV10-3 and TRBJ2-3; 10 nucleotides agree with TRBD2. The CDR3 is made up of 14 amino acids. With 3 bases clipped from V and 7 bases from J, the junction kept 4 bases outside the gene matches. The germline V gene encodes CDR1 ENHRY and CDR2 SYGVKD. DNA of the CDR3: TGTGCCATCAGTGATGGTAGCGGGGGGAATACGCAGTATTTT. Translating it yields CAISDGSGGNTQYF.

This clone appeared once. The V and J genes are TRBV2 and TRBJ2-1; 12 nucleotides match TRBD2. This CDR3 spans 15 amino acids. CDR1 and CDR2 from the germline V gene are SNHLY and FYNNEI. The V gene end was trimmed by 6 bases and the J gene end by 7 bases; junction bases not matched to a gene: 7. The CDR3 protein is CASSPGLAGSNEQFF. CDR3 DNA sequence: TGTGCCAGCAGCCCAGGACTAGCGGGGTCGAATGAGCAGTTCTTC.

The chain joins TRBV12-3 or TRBV12-4 to TRBJ2-1; tentative D call: TRBD1 (6 bases). V was clipped by 8 bases and J by 12 bases, with 17 bases between them. The CDR3 is made up of 12 amino acids. DNA of the CDR3: TGTGCCAGCGGTCGCCAGGGGCTTGGGCAGTTCTTC. This encodes CASGRQGLGQFF.

The chain recombines TRBV21-1 with TRBJ1-5; the table assigns TRBD1, which was not confirmed against the DNA. TRBV21-1 corresponds to a pseudogene. CDR3 length equals 17 residues. The CDR3 DNA reads TGTGCCAGCAGCAAAACCGGGACAGGGGATTTCAATCAGCCCCAGCATTTT. Translation gives CASSKTGTGDFNQPQHF.

The gene calls are TRBV19 and TRBJ2-1; D gene ambiguous. Trimming took 3 bases from V and 9 from J, leaving 12 bases between them. Per the germline V gene, CDR1 is LNHDA and CDR2 is SQIVND (reference sequence). This CDR3 spans 13 amino acids. CDR3: CASSIFGWAEQFF. The CDR3 DNA follows: TGTGCCAGTAGTATTTTTGGCTGGGCTGAGCAGTTCTTC. Using reference TRBV19 and TRBJ2-1 for the parts outside the CDR3, the full variable domain is DGGITQSPKYLFRKEGQNVTLSCEQNLNHDAMYWYRQDPGQGLRLIYYSQIVNDFQKGDIAEGYSVSREKKESFPLTVTSAQKNPTAFYLCASSIFGWAEQFFGPGTRLTVL.

The chain links TRBV29-1 to TRBJ2-3, with D tentatively TRBD1 (5 bases). The V end lost 4 bases, the J end lost 4 bases, and 12 bases lay between the germline ends. CDR3 length: 13 residues. The germline V gene has CDR1 SQVTM and CDR2 ANQGSEA. The chain's CDR3 is CSVVGLGADTQYF. The CDR3 nucleotides are TGCAGCGTTGTGGGATTAGGGGCAGATACGCAGTATTTT.

The rearrangement uses TRBV30 and TRBJ2-7; TRBD1 matches 7 bases. CDR3 length: 15 residues. Germline assignment: CDR1 GTSNPN and CDR2 SVGIG (reference sequence). Trimming took 3 bases from V and 2 from J; bases not matched to a gene: 10. The CDR3, as DNA: TGTGCCTGGAGAACCTACGACAGGGCGCCCTACGAGCAGTACTTC. This encodes CAWRTYDRAPYEQYF.

This clone was found once. The V and J genes are TRBV6-5 and TRBJ2-1; TRBD2 matches 10 bases. After removal of 9 bases from V and 7 bases from J, the junction contained 6 bases not matched to a gene. The CDR3 loop spans 13 amino acids. The germline V gene encodes CDR1 MNHEY and CDR2 SVGAGI. CDR3: CASGSGGPNEQFF. The CDR3 nucleotides are TGTGCCAGTGGTAGCGGGGGGCCTAATGAGCAGTTCTTC.

This clone was observed a handful of times. The V call is TRBV7-2, the J call TRBJ1-6; D is perhaps TRBD1 (6 bases). The CDR3 is 13 amino acids. The germline V gene encodes CDR1 SGHTA and CDR2 FQGNSA. Trimming took 5 bases from V and 8 from J, leaving 10 bases between them. CDR3 nucleotides: TGTGCCAGCAGCCCGAGGACAGATTCACCCCTCCACTTT. Protein: CASSPRTDSPLHF.

The rearrangement links TRBV27 to TRBJ1-6; tentative D call: TRBD1 (5 bases). The CDR3 is 19 residues long. CDR1 is MNHEY, CDR2 SMNVEV, per germline (reference sequence). V gave up 6 bases and J gave up 5 bases, with 26 bases separating them. The CDR3 sequence: CASSLNPLIGVGNNSPLHF. The CDR3 nucleotides are TGTGCCAGCAGCCTTAATCCCTTAATAGGGGTAGGAAATAATTCACCCCTCCACTTT.

The rearrangement uses TRBV19 and TRBJ1-2; D perhaps matches TRBD1 (6 bases). V was cut by 4 bases and J by 1 base, with 19 bases left in between. The CDR3 runs to 17 residues. CDR1 is LNHDA and CDR2 is SQIVND in the germline V gene (reference sequence). CDR3 sequence (DNA): TGTGCCAGTAGTACCACCAGGGGCGGCTTACTTAACTATGGCTACACCTTC. Amino acids: CASSTTRGGLLNYGYTF. Based on the CDR3 plus reference TRBV19 and TRBJ1-2, the full variable domain is DGGITQSPKYLFRKEGQNVTLSCEQNLNHDAMYWYRQDPGQGLRLIYYSQIVNDFQKGDIAEGYSVSREKKESFPLTVTSAQKNPTAFYLCASSTTRGGLLNYGYTFGSGTRLTVV.

This chain connects TRBV4-2 to TRBJ2-7; 10 nucleotides align to TRBD1. V dropped 2 bases and J dropped 4; count of bases not matched to a gene: 2. The germline CDR1 and CDR2 sequences are LGHNA and YNFKEQ. The CDR3 totals 14 residues. The CDR3 DNA is TGTGCCAGCAGCCAATTGGGACAGGGGTACGAGCAGTACTTC. It specifies CASSQLGQGYEQYF.

The gene calls are TRBV7-2 and TRBJ2-7, with 9 nucleotides matching TRBD1. Germline trimming cut 5 bases from V and 5 bases from J; bases unmatched to any gene: 10. The germline gives CDR1 SGHTA, CDR2 FQGNSA. This CDR3 region has 15 residues. Here the CDR3 reads CASSALGQGINEQYF. As DNA, the CDR3 is TGTGCCAGCAGCGCCCTGGGACAGGGAATCAACGAGCAGTACTTC.

V usage is TRBV27 and J usage is TRBJ2-7; D may be TRBD1 (5 bases). CDR1 is MNHEY and CDR2 is SMNVEV in the germline V gene (reference sequence). This CDR3 is 14 amino acids long. V lost 4 bases to trimming and J lost 2 bases, with 12 bases between them. This CDR3 is CASSSLTETYEQYF. In DNA, the CDR3 is TGTGCCAGCAGTTCCTTGACAGAGACCTACGAGCAGTACTTC.